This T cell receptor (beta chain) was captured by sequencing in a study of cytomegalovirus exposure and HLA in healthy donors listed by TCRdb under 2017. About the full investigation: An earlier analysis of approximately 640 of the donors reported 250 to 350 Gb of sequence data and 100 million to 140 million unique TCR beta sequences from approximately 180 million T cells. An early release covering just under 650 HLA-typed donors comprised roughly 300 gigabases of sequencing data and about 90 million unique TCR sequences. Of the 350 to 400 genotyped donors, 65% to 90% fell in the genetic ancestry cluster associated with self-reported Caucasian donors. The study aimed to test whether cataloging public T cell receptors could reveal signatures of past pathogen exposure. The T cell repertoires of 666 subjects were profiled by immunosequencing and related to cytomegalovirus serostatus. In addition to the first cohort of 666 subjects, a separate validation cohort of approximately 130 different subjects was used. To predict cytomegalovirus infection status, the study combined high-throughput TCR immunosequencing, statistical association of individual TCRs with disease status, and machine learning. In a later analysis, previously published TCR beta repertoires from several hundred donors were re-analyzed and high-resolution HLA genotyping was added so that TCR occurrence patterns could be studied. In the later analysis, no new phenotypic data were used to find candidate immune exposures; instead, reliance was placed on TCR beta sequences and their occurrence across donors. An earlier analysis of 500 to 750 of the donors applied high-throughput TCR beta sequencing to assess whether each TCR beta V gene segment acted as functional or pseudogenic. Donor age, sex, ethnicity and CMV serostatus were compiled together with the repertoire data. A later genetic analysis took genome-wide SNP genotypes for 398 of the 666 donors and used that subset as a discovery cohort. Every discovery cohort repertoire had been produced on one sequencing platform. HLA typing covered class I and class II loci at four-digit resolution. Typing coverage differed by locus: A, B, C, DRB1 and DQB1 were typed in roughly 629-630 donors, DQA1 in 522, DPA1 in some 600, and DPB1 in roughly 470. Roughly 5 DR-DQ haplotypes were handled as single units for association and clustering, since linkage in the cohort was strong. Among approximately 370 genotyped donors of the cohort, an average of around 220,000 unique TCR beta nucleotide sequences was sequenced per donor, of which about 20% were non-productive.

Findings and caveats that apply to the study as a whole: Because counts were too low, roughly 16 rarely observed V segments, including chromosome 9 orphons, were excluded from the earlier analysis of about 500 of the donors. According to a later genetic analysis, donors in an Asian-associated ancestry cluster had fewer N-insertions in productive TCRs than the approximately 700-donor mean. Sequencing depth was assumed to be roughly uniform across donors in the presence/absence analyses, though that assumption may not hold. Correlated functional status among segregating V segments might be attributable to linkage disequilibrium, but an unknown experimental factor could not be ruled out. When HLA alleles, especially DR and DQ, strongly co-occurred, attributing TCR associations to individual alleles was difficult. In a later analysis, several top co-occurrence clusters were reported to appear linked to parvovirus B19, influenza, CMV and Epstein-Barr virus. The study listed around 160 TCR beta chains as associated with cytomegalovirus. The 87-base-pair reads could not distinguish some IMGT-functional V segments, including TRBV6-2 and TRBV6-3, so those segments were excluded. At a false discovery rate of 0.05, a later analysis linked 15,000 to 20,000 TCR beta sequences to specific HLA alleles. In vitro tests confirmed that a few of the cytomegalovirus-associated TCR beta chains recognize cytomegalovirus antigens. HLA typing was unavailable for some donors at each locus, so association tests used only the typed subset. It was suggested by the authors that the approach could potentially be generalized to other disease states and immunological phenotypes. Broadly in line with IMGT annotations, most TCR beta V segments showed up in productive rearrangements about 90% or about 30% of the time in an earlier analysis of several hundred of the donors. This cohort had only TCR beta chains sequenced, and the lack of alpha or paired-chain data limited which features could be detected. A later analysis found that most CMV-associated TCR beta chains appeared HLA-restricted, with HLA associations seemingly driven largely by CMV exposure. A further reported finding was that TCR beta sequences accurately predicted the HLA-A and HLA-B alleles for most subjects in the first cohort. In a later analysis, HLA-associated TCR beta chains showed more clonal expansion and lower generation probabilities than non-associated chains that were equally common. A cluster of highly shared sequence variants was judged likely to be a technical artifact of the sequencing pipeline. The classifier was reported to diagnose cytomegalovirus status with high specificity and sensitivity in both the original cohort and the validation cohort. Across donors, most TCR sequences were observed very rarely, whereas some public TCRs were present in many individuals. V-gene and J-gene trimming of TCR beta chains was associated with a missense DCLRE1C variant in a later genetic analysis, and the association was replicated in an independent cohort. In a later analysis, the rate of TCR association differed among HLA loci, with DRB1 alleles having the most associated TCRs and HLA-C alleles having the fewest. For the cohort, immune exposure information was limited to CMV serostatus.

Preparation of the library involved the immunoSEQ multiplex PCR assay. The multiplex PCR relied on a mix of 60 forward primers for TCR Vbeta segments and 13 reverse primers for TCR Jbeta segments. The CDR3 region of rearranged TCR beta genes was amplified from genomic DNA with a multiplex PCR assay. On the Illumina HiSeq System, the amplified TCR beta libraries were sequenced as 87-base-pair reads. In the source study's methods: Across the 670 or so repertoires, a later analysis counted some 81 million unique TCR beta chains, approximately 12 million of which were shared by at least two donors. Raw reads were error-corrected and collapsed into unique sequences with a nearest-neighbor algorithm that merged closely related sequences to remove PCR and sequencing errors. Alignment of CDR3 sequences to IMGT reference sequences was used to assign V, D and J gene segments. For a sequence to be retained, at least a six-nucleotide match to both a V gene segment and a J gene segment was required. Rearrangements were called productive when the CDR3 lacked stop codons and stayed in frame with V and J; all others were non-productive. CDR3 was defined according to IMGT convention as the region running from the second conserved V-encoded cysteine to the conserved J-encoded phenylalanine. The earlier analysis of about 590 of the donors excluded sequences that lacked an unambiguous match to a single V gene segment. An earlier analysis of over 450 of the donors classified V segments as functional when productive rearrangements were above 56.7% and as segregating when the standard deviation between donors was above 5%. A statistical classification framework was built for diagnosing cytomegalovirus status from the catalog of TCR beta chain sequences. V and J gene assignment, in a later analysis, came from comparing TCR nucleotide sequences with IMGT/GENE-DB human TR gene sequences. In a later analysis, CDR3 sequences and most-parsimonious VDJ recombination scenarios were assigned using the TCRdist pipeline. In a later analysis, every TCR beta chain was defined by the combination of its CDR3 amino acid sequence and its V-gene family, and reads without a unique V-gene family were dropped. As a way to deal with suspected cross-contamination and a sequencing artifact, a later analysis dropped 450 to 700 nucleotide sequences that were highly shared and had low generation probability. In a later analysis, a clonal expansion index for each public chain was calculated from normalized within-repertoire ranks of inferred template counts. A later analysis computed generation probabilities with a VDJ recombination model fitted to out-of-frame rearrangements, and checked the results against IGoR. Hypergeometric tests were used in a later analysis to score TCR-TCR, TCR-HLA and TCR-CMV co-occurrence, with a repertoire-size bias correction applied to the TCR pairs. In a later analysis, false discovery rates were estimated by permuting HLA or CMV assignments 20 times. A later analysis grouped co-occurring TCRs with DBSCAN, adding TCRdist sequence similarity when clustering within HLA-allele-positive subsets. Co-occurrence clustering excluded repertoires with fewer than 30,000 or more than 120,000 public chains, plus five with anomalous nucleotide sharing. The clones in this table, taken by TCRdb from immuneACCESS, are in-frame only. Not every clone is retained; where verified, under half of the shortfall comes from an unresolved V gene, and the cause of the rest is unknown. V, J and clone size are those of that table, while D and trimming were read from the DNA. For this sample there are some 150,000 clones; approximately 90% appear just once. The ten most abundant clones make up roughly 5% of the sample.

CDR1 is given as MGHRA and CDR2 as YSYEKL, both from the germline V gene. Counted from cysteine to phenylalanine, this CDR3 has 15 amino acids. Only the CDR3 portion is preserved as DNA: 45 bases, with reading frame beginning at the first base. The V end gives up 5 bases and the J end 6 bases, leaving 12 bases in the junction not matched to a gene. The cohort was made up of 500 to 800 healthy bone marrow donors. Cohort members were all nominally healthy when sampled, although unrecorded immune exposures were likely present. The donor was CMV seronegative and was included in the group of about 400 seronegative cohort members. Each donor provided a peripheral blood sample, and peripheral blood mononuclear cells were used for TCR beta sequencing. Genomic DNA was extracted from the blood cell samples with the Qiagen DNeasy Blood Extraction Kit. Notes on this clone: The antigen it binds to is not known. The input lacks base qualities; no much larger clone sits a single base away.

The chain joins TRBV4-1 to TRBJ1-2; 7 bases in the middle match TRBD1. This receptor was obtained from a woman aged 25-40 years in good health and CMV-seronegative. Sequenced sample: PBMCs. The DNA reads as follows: TGCGCCAGCAGCGCGCCCTTACCGGGACAGCATGGCTACACCTTC. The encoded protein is CASSAPLPGQHGYTF.